This is a list of T cell receptor beta chains from one sample in a study of blood T cell repertoires in COVID-19. Only in-frame clones appear in the TCRdb table, and some are missing; sequencing was by immunoSEQ multiplex PCR. In the table there are 200,000 to 250,000 clones, 90% of which are singletons. The sequencing input was PBMCs or T cells enriched from blood (not recorded which). The receptor source for this set is a man aged 50 or older who had been exposed to COVID-19. CDR3s include the opening cysteine and the closing phenylalanine or tryptophan. A D gene is named only where the DNA matches it firmly. The size of a clone is reported for some rows only, either as once, few or many, or as a class for expanded clones.

DNA: TGTGCCAGTAGTATACGACAGGGGTATTCCTATAATTCACCCCTCCACTTT; CDR3: CASSIRQGYSYNSPLHF; J: TRBJ1-6; size: once; D: TRBD1; V: TRBV19
DNA: TGTGCCAGCTCCCCCCTCCGTACTGAGGAGACCCAGTACTTC; CDR3: CASSPLRTEETQYF; J: TRBJ2-5; size: .; D: .; V: TRBV18
DNA: TGTGCCAGCAGTTTCAGGGGGCCTCAGCCCCAGCATTTT; CDR3: CASSFRGPQPQHF; J: TRBJ1-5; size: .; D: TRBD1; V: TRBV27
DNA: TGCAGCGTTCTCCTCTCGGACAGGGCTCTTCTCCACTTT; CDR3: CSVLLSDRALLHF; J: TRBJ1-6; size: .; D: TRBD1; V: TRBV29-1
DNA: TGTGCTAGTGGTAGGCCCCCAGGGACTGAAGCTTTCTTT; CDR3: CASGRPPGTEAFF; J: TRBJ1-1; size: .; D: .; V: TRBV12-5
DNA: TGTGCCAGCAGTCGAAGATTGGACAGGGGCGGGGAGCAGTTCTTC; CDR3: CASSRRLDRGGEQFF; J: TRBJ2-1; size: .; D: TRBD1; V: TRBV3-1/TRBV3-2
DNA: TGTGCCTGGCAGGGGGCCGGTGAAAAACTGTTTTTT; CDR3: CAWQGAGEKLFF; J: TRBJ1-4; size: .; D: TRBD1; V: TRBV30
DNA: TGTGCCAGCAGCCAACCCGGACAGGGTTATGGCTACACCTTC; CDR3: CASSQPGQGYGYTF; J: TRBJ1-2; size: .; D: TRBD1; V: TRBV3-1/TRBV3-2
DNA: TGTGCCAGCAGCTGGGCCTTGGACTACGAGCAGTACTTC; CDR3: CASSWALDYEQYF; J: TRBJ2-7; size: .; D: .; V: TRBV5-5
DNA: TGTGCCAGTAGTATAACTGGACAGTACAATCAGCCCCAGCATTTT; CDR3: CASSITGQYNQPQHF; J: TRBJ1-5; size: .; D: .; V: TRBV19
DNA: TGTGCCAGCAGCTTAAAAGGGGGGGGTCAGCCCCAGCATTTT; CDR3: CASSLKGGGQPQHF; J: TRBJ1-5; size: .; D: .; V: TRBV7-2
DNA: TGCGCCAGCAGCCGAGAGACAGTCAACACTGAAGCTTTCTTT; CDR3: CASSRETVNTEAFF; J: TRBJ1-1; size: .; D: .; V: TRBV5-1
DNA: TGTGCCAGCCACAGGGGAAATCAGCCCCAGCATTTT; CDR3: CASHRGNQPQHF; J: TRBJ1-5; size: .; D: TRBD1; V: TRBV28
DNA: TGCGCCAGCAGTCATTCGCTCCGGGACAGTCTACACAATGAGCAGTTCTTC; CDR3: CASSHSLRDSLHNEQFF; J: TRBJ2-1; size: .; D: TRBD1; V: TRBV23-1
DNA: TGCGCCAGCAAACCGGGACAGGGTAACCAGCCCCAGCATTTT; CDR3: CASKPGQGNQPQHF; J: TRBJ1-5; size: few; D: TRBD1; V: TRBV5-1
DNA: TGTGCCAGCAGCTTAGATGTCAGGGTTCGGGGCTACACCTTC; CDR3: CASSLDVRVRGYTF; J: TRBJ1-2; size: .; D: .; V: TRBV11-2
DNA: TGTGCCAGCTCACCACCGGGAGGGCAGAGGAGCAATCAGCCCCAGCATTTT; CDR3: CASSPPGGQRSNQPQHF; J: TRBJ1-5; size: .; D: .; V: TRBV18
DNA: TGTGCCAGCAGCCGGCACCAGATAATGAACACTGAAGCTTTCTTT; CDR3: CASSRHQIMNTEAFF; J: TRBJ1-1; size: .; D: .; V: TRBV14
DNA: TGCGCCAGCAGCCCGGGGGGCTCGAGGCGCAATGAGCAGTTCTTC; CDR3: CASSPGGSRRNEQFF; J: TRBJ2-1; size: .; D: .; V: TRBV5-1
DNA: TGTGCCAGCAGTTTATCGCCCGGGACAGGGGTCAACGAGCAGTACTTC; CDR3: CASSLSPGTGVNEQYF; J: TRBJ2-7; size: .; D: TRBD1; V: TRBV27
DNA: TGTGCCAGCAGTTCCTACCTCCGAGAGACCCAGTACTTC; CDR3: CASSSYLRETQYF; J: TRBJ2-5; size: .; D: .; V: TRBV27
DNA: TGTGCCAGCAGCCGATCCTATAGCAATCAGCCCCAGCATTTT; CDR3: CASSRSYSNQPQHF; J: TRBJ1-5; size: .; D: .; V: TRBV27
DNA: TGTGCCAGCAGCTTAGGGGGGCTGGGGTACACAGATACGCAGTATTTT; CDR3: CASSLGGLGYTDTQYF; J: TRBJ2-3; size: .; D: .; V: TRBV13
DNA: TGCGCCAGCAGTTTATCGCTAGCGGGGGGGCCGTACAATGAGCAGTTCTTC; CDR3: CASSLSLAGGPYNEQFF; J: TRBJ2-1; size: .; D: TRBD2; V: TRBV5-1
DNA: TGCGCCAGCAGCTCGGGACAGGGTCCCCCCCAGTACTTC; CDR3: CASSSGQGPPQYF; J: TRBJ2-5; size: .; D: TRBD1; V: TRBV5-1
DNA: TGTGCCAGCTCACCTAGCGGGCTCCGGGGAGATACGCAGTATTTT; CDR3: CASSPSGLRGDTQYF; J: TRBJ2-3; size: .; D: TRBD2; V: TRBV18
DNA: TGTGCCAGCAGTGCGGGGGGGACCTATAATTCACCCCTCCACTTT; CDR3: CASSAGGTYNSPLHF; J: TRBJ1-6; size: .; D: .; V: TRBV11-3
DNA: TGTGCCAGCAGCCGACAGGTCGCCGGGGAGCTGTTTTTT; CDR3: CASSRQVAGELFF; J: TRBJ2-2; size: .; D: .; V: TRBV7-3
DNA: TGTGCCAGCAGCCCCAGTTGGGGGGGAGATACGCAGTATTTT; CDR3: CASSPSWGGDTQYF; J: TRBJ2-3; size: .; D: TRBD2; V: TRBV6-6
DNA: TGTGCCAGCAGCCCTTCTACTAGCAATCAGCCCCAGCATTTT; CDR3: CASSPSTSNQPQHF; J: TRBJ1-5; size: few; D: .; V: TRBV9